Detailed here is one T cell receptor (beta chain). Its antigen remains unidentified. This specimen comes from a study of cytomegalovirus exposure and HLA in healthy donors. Study-wide points: More clonal expansion characterized HLA-associated TCR beta chains than equally common others in a later analysis.

CDR3 length: 16 residues. Per germline, CDR1 SGHRS and CDR2 YFSETQ. The V gene lost 4 bases and the J gene lost 4 bases, with 18 bases spanning the gap. Primers included in the PCR were 60 Vbeta and 13 Jbeta primers. Here immunoSEQ multiplex PCR was the method, and the copy in TCRdb shows in-frame clones only, minus some. This table holds about 160,000 clones, around 76% found once. The source material was PBMCs. This sequence joins TRBV5-1 and TRBJ2-1, with D tentatively TRBD2 (8 bases). This sequence was found in a man between 35 and 55 years old in good health and CMV-seronegative. The CDR3 sequence: CASSPTGGGLYNEQFF. For the CDR3, the DNA is TGCGCCAGCAGCCCTACGGGAGGGGGCCTTTACAATGAGCAGTTCTTC.